This T cell receptor beta chain is from a study of human T cells and chemical hapten exposure. The study, taken as a whole, reports: Because they had alopecia, donors may respond immunologically unlike healthy people. The formation of large CDR3 similarity clusters by expanded TCRs significantly exceeded that of controls.

The time point: pre-sensitization, week 0. The treatment denotes: therapeutic diphenylcyclopropenone sensitization with weekly scalp DPC. Of note for this clonotype: Its antigen is unknown.

TCRdb independently ran MiXCR on the RACE reads; one entry per CDR3 protein. The sample lists tens of thousands of distinct CDR3 sequences; about a tenth were seen once. Trimming left V 0 bases short and J 14 bases short, with 16 bases between. In germline, CDR1 is MGHRA, CDR2 YSYEKL. The CDR3 extends over 13 amino acids. This specimen consisted of whole blood, obtained in connection with sensitization to the hapten diphenylcyclopropenone (DPC). This clonotype was sampled from a woman between 35 and 50 years old with alopecia areata. Some clones in this sample may be carry-over from other donors' samples. This chain joins TRBV4-1 and TRBJ2-5, with D maybe TRBD1 (5 bases). CDR3 amino acids: CASSQEEGQGGYF. DNA for the CDR3: TGCGCCAGCAGCCAAGAAGAAGGGCAGGGCGGCTACTTC.